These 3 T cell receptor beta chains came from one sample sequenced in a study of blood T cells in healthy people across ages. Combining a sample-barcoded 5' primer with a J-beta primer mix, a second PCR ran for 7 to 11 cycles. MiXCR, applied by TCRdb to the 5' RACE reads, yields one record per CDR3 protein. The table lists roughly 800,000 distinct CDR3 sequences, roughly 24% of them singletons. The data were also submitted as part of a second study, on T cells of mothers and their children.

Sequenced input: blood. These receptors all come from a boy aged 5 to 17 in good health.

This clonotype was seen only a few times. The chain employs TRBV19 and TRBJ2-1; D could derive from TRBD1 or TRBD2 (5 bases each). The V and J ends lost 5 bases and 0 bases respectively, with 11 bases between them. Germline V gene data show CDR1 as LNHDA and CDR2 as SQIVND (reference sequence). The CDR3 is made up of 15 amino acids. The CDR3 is CASSAGTFSYNEQFF. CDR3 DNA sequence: TGTGCCAGTAGTGCCGGGACGTTCTCCTACAATGAGCAGTTCTTC. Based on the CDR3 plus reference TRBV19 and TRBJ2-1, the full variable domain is DGGITQSPKYLFRKEGQNVTLSCEQNLNHDAMYWYRQDPGQGLRLIYYSQIVNDFQKGDIAEGYSVSREKKESFPLTVTSAQKNPTAFYLCASSAGTFSYNEQFFGPGTRLTVL.

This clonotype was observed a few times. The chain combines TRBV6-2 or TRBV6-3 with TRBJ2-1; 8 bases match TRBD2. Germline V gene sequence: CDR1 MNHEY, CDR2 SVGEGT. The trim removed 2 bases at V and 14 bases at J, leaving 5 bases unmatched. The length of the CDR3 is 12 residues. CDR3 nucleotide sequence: TGTGCCAGCAGTTACGAGGCGGGGGGAAAGTTCTTC. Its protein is CASSYEAGGKFF.

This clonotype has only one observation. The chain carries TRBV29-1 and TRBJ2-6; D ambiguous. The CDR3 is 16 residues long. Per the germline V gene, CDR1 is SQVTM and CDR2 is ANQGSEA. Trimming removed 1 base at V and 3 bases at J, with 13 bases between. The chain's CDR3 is CSVEGDLTLGANVLTF. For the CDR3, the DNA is TGCAGCGTTGAAGGGGATCTAACGCTTGGGGCCAACGTCCTGACTTTC.